These T cell receptor beta chains were read from a single sample in a study of CD8 T cells in Susac syndrome. TCRdb itself ran the immunoSEQ multiplex PCR reads through MiXCR, one entry per CDR3 protein. The sample has roughly 150,000 distinct CDR3 sequences, 85% to 95% seen once; the top ten hold around 0.21%. The specimen was CD8+ T cells from PBMCs. These receptors originate from a human donor with multiple sclerosis. The CDR3 runs from the conserved cysteine through the conserved F or W. The order of the fields is J gene, V gene, D gene, clone size, CDR3 DNA, CDR3 protein. A D gene is named only where the DNA matches it firmly. A row's size may be missing; if present it is once, few, many or a size class.

j_gene: TRBJ2-5
v_gene: TRBV24-1
d_gene: TRBD2
abundance: NA
CDR3nt: TGTGCCACCAGTGATTTGCCGGGACTAGCGTCGTGGGAGACCCAGTACTTC
CDR3aa: CATSDLPGLASWETQYF

j_gene: TRBJ1-2
v_gene: TRBV15
d_gene: TRBD1
abundance: NA
CDR3nt: TGTGCCACCAGCGGACAGGGGGCGCCCCGGGGGCGATACACCTTC
CDR3aa: CATSGQGAPRGRYTF

j_gene: TRBJ1-2
v_gene: TRBV27
d_gene: NA
abundance: NA
CDR3nt: TGTGCCAGCACCCCGGGAGGGGGAAACTATGGCTACACCTTC
CDR3aa: CASTPGGGNYGYTF

j_gene: TRBJ2-6
v_gene: TRBV20-1
d_gene: NA
abundance: NA
CDR3nt: TGCAGTGCTAGAGATCCGGAAGCTCTGGGGGCCAACGTCCTGACTTTC
CDR3aa: CSARDPEALGANVLTF

j_gene: TRBJ1-6
v_gene: TRBV27
d_gene: NA
abundance: NA
CDR3nt: TGTGCCAGCAGCCCCCAGGGGAGACCCCTCCACTTT
CDR3aa: CASSPQGRPLHF

j_gene: TRBJ2-7
v_gene: TRBV18
d_gene: TRBD1
abundance: NA
CDR3nt: TGTGCCAGCTCCCGCGGACAGGGGGCGTTAAACGAGCAGTACTTC
CDR3aa: CASSRGQGALNEQYF

j_gene: TRBJ1-6
v_gene: TRBV18
d_gene: NA
abundance: NA
CDR3nt: TGTGCCAGCTCACCGTTCCAGTTGAAATCACCCCTCCACTTT
CDR3aa: CASSPFQLKSPLHF

j_gene: TRBJ1-5
v_gene: TRBV19
d_gene: NA
abundance: NA
CDR3nt: TGTGCCAGTAGTACGACCAGGGTCAACCAGCCCCAGCATTTT
CDR3aa: CASSTTRVNQPQHF

j_gene: TRBJ1-2
v_gene: TRBV9
d_gene: NA
abundance: NA
CDR3nt: TGTGCCAGCAGCGAGGGTCTCCCCGATGGCTACACCTTC
CDR3aa: CASSEGLPDGYTF

j_gene: TRBJ2-5
v_gene: TRBV12-3/TRBV12-4
d_gene: NA
abundance: NA
CDR3nt: TGTGCCAGCAGTGGGGCTAGGCAGGGGAATCCCCCAGGAGAGACCCAGTACTTC
CDR3aa: CASSGARQGNPPGETQYF

j_gene: TRBJ1-1
v_gene: TRBV24-1
d_gene: TRBD1
abundance: NA
CDR3nt: TGTGCCACCAGTGATAAAACGGGACAGAAAGCTTTCTTT
CDR3aa: CATSDKTGQKAFF

j_gene: TRBJ2-3
v_gene: TRBV5-6
d_gene: TRBD2
abundance: NA
CDR3nt: TGTGCCAGCATCCCCTTAGGTAGCGGGGGGAGCACAGATACGCAGTATTTT
CDR3aa: CASIPLGSGGSTDTQYF

j_gene: TRBJ2-1
v_gene: TRBV29-1
d_gene: TRBD1
abundance: once
CDR3nt: TGCAGCGTACGTGGACAGGGAGTCCGAAATGAGCAGTTCTTC
CDR3aa: CSVRGQGVRNEQFF

j_gene: TRBJ2-5
v_gene: TRBV7-9
d_gene: TRBD1
abundance: NA
CDR3nt: TGTGCCAGCAGCTTAGAAACAGGGGGCAGAGAGACCCAGTACTTC
CDR3aa: CASSLETGGRETQYF

j_gene: TRBJ2-1
v_gene: TRBV14
d_gene: NA
abundance: NA
CDR3nt: TGTGCCAGCAGCTCCTATTCGACAGCCTACAATGAGCAGTTCTTC
CDR3aa: CASSSYSTAYNEQFF

j_gene: TRBJ1-2
v_gene: TRBV5-1
d_gene: TRBD1
abundance: NA
CDR3nt: TGCGCCAGCAGCTTGTCGACAGGGGGTACCCCCTATGGCTACACCTTC
CDR3aa: CASSLSTGGTPYGYTF

j_gene: TRBJ1-2
v_gene: TRBV13
d_gene: NA
abundance: once
CDR3nt: TGTGCCAGCAGCTTGGGGCGGGGCCTTGGCTACACCTTC
CDR3aa: CASSLGRGLGYTF